This is a list of T cell receptor beta chains from one sample in a study of CD8+CD57+ T cells in acquired aplastic anemia. TCRdb used MiXCR to reprocess the reads, holding one entry per CDR3 protein. In the table there are about 130,000 distinct CDR3 sequences, 48% of which are singletons. Sequences were obtained from sorted CD4+, CD8+, or CD8+CD57+ T cells (not recorded which) from PBMCs. These receptors originate from a human donor in good health, serving as a control. Each CDR3 is given with its conserved first and last residue. The D gene is left open where the match is weak. Where a row states a size, it is once, few, many or the class of an expanded clone; other rows omit it.

NA	NA	TRBV24-1	TRBJ2-3	TGTGCCACCAGTGATGCCAGGGTTGTTACAGATACGCAGTATTTT	CATSDARVVTDTQYF
medium-sized	TRBD1	TRBV2	TRBJ1-6	TGTGCCACCTCCTTGATGGAGACAGGGGATTCACCCCTCCACTTT	CATSLMETGDSPLHF
few	NA	TRBV18	TRBJ2-1	TGTGCCAGCTCACCCAGGGAGAGCTCCTACAATGAGCAGTTCTTC	CASSPRESSYNEQFF
many	TRBD2	TRBV7-9	TRBJ2-7	TGTGCCAGCAGCCCCTTAGCGGGGGGGATCTCCTACGAGCAGTACTTC	CASSPLAGGISYEQYF
NA	NA	TRBV11-2	TRBJ2-3	TGTGCCAGCAGCCGTAGGGCAGGTACCACAGATACGCAGTATTTT	CASSRRAGTTDTQYF
NA	TRBD1	TRBV6-2/TRBV6-3	TRBJ2-7	TGTGCCAGCAATCACCCACAGGGGGTTACCTACGAGCAGTACTTC	CASNHPQGVTYEQYF
many	NA	TRBV7-2	TRBJ1-4	TGTGCCAGCAGCGGTCCTCGCCATAATGAAAAACTGTTTTTT	CASSGPRHNEKLFF
many	NA	TRBV10-3	TRBJ2-3	TGTGCCATCAGTGAATGGGGAGTTACAGATACGCAGTATTTT	CAISEWGVTDTQYF
many	TRBD1	TRBV27	TRBJ1-6	TGTGCCAGCAGTGGCCTGGGACAGGTTAATTCACCCCTCCACTTT	CASSGLGQVNSPLHF
NA	NA	TRBV6-4	TRBJ2-3	TGTGCCAGCAGCCTAGGGCCTTTTGGGGGCGATACGCAGTATTTT	CASSLGPFGGDTQYF
NA	TRBD2	TRBV25-1	TRBJ2-1	TGTGCCAGCAGCGTAGTGGGGAGGGATGAGCAGTTCTTC	CASSVVGRDEQFF